This T cell receptor (beta chain) was recorded in a study of cytotoxic CD8 clonotypes in ibrutinib-treated CLL. Across the whole study: The response samples were taken once patients had been treated for a median of around eleven months, range 6 to 36.

TCRdb's table, derived via immunoSEQ multiplex PCR, lists solely in-frame clones and lacks some. The sample contains 150,000 to 200,000 clones, about 88% of which appear only once. This clone was seen only a few times. Germline V gene lookup returns CDR1 MNHEY and CDR2 SMNVEV (reference sequence). V was trimmed by 6 bases and J by 0 bases, leaving 12 bases between them. This CDR3 region has 15 residues. The sequence was collected from a human donor with chronic lymphocytic leukemia. The chain couples TRBV27 to TRBJ1-5, with D perhaps TRBD1 (5 bases). Sequencing used PBMCs, obtained at disease progression, from a patient treated with ibrutinib. The CDR3 DNA is TGTGCCAGCAGAGTTCGACAGAATAGCAATCAGCCCCAGCATTTT. Residues: CASRVRQNSNQPQHF.